This TCR beta chain was found in a study of Ad26.COV2.S vaccination and SARS-CoV-2 variants. Germline assignment: CDR1 LNHDA and CDR2 SQIVND (reference sequence). The CDR3 runs to 13 residues. V dropped 5 bases and J dropped 3 bases, with 8 bases sitting between them. Treatment in this sample: approximately 18 received Ad26.COV2.S at low or high dose, single or two shots; several received placebo; per-sample allocation not given. Samples came from day 63 after the first vaccine or placebo injection. Boston supplied an adult donor aged 18-55 years. An Ad26 vector expressing Wuhan-strain SARS-CoV-2 spike served as the vaccine. Sequenced by immunoSEQ multiplex PCR; TCRdb stores in-frame clones only, minus some. The sample has about 400,000 clones; 89% are singletons.

This sequence joins TRBV19 and TRBJ1-5; D is possibly TRBD1 (5 bases). The clonotype comes from a person aged 18 to 59 who received the Ad26.COV2.S COVID-19 vaccine or a placebo. The specimen comprised peripheral blood, sampled in a trial of Ad26.COV2.S vaccine versus placebo. The CDR3 DNA follows: TGTGCCAGTAGTTCGGGGACCAATCAGCCCCAGCATTTT. It is translated as CASSSGTNQPQHF.